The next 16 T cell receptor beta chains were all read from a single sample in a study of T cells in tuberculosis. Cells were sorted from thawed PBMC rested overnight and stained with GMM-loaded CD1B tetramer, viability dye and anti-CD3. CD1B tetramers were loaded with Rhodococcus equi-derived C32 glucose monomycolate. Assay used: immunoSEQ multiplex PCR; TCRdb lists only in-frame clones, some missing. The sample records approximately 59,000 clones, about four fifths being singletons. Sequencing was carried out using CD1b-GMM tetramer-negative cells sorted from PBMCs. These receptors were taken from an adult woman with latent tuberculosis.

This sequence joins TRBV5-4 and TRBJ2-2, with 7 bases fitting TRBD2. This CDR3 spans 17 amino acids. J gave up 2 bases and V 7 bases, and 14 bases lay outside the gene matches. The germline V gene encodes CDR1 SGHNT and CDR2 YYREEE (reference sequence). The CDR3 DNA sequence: TGTGCCAGCGGCTACGCCGGGAGGCCGGCAAACACCGGGGAGCTGTTTTTT. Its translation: CASGYAGRPANTGELFF.

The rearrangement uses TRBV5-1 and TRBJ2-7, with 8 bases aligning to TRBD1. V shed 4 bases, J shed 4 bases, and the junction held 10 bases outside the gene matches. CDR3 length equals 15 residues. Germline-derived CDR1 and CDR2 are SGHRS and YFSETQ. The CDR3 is CASSPGDRPLYEQYF. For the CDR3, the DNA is TGCGCCAGCAGCCCGGGGGACAGGCCCCTTTACGAGCAGTACTTC.

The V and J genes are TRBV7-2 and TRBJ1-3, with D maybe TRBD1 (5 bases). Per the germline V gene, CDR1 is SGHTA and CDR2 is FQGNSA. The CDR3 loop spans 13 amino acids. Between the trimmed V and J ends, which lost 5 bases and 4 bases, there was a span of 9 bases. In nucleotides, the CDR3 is TGTGCCAGCAGCCCCCGACAGGGAAACACCATATATTTT. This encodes CASSPRQGNTIYF.

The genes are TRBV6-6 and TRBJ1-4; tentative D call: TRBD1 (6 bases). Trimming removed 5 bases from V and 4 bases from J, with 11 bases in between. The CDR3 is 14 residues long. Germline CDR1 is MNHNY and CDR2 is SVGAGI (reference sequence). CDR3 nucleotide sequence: TGTGCCAGCAGTCAAAGGGGGAGTAATGAAAAACTGTTTTTT. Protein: CASSQRGSNEKLFF.

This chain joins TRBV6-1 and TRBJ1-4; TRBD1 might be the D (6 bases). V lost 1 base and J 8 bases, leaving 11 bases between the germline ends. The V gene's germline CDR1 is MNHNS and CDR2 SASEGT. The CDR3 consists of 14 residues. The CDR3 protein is CASSEVSQGEKLFF. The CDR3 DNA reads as TGTGCCAGCAGTGAAGTGTCCCAGGGGGAAAAACTGTTTTTT.

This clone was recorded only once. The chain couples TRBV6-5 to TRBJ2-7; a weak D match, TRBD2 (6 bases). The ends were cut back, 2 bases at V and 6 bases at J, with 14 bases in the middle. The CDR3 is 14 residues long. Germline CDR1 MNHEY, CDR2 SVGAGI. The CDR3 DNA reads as TGTGCCAGCAGTTACCCCCGTCACGGGGGCGAGCAGTACTTC. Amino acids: CASSYPRHGGEQYF.

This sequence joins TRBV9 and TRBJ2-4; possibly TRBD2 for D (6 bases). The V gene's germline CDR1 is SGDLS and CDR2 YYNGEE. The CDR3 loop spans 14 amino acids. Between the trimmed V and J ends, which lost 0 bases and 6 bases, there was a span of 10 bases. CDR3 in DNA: TGTGCCAGCAGCGTAGAGAGTAGCGGAAACATTCAGTACTTC. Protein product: CASSVESSGNIQYF.

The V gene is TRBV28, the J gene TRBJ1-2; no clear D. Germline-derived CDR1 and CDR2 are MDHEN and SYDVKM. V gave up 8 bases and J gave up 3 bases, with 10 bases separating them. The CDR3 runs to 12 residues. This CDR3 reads CASETGHYGYTF. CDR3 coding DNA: TGTGCCAGCGAGACTGGTCACTATGGCTACACCTTC.

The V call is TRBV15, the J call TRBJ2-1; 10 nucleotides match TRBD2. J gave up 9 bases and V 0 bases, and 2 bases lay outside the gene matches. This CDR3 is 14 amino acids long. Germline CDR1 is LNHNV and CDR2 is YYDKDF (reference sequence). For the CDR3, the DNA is TGTGCCACCAGCAGAGAGCGGACTAGCGGTGAGCAGTTCTTC. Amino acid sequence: CATSRERTSGEQFF.

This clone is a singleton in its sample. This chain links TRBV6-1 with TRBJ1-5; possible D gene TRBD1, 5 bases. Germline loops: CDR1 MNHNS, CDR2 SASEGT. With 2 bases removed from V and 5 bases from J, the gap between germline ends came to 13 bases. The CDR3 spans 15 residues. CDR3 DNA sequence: TGTGCCAGCAGTGAAAAAGGGGTAGGCGATCAGCCCCAGCATTTT. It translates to CASSEKGVGDQPQHF.

The CDR3 spells CASLPRGRDEKLFF. The DNA of the CDR3 is TGTGCCAGCCTTCCAAGGGGTAGGGATGAAAAACTGTTTTTT. The chain joins TRBV6-1 to TRBJ1-4; weak D call: TRBD1 (5 bases). CDR3 size: 14 residues. Germline assignment: CDR1 MNHNS and CDR2 SASEGT. Deletions cut 8 bases from V and 6 bases from J, with 16 bases between.

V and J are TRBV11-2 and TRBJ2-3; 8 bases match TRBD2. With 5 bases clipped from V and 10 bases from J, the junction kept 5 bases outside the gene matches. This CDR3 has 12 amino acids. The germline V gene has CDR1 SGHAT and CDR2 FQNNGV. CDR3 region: CASSRPGLAQYF. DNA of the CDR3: TGTGCCAGCAGCCGCCCGGGACTAGCGCAGTATTTT. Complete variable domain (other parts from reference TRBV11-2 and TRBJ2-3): EAGVAQSPRYKIIEKRQSVAFWCNPISGHATLYWYQQILGQGPKLLIQFQNNGVVDDSQLPKDRFSAERLKGVDSTLKIQPAKLEDSAVYLCASSRPGLAQYFGPGTRLTVL.

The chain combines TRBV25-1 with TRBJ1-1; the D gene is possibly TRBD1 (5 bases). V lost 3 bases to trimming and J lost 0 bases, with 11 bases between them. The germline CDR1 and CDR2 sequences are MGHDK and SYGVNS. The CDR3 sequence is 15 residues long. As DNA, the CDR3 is TGTGCCAGCAGTGACAGGGATTTCATGAACACTGAAGCTTTCTTT. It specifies CASSDRDFMNTEAFF.

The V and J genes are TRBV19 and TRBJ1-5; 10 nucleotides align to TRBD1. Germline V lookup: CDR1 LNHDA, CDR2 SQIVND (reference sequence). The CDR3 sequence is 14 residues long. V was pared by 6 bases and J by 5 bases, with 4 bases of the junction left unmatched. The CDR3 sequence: CASSLTGGHQPQHF. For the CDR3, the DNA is TGTGCCAGTAGCTTGACAGGGGGCCATCAGCCCCAGCATTTT. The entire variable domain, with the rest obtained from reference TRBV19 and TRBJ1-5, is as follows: DGGITQSPKYLFRKEGQNVTLSCEQNLNHDAMYWYRQDPGQGLRLIYYSQIVNDFQKGDIAEGYSVSREKKESFPLTVTSAQKNPTAFYLCASSLTGGHQPQHFGDGTRLSIL.

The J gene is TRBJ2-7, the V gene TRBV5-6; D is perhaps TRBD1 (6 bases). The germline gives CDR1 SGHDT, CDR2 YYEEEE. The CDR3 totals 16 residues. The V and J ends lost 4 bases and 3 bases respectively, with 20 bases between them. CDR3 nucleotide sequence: TGTGCCAGCAGCCCGGGCGCAGGGGACCGAGACTACGAGCAGTACTTC. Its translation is CASSPGAGDRDYEQYF. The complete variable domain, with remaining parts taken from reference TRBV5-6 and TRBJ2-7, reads DAGVTQSPTHLIKTRGQQVTLRCSPKSGHDTVSWYQQALGQGPQFIFQYYEEEERQRGNFPDRFSGHQFPNYSSELNVNALLLGDSALYLCASSPGAGDRDYEQYFGPGTRLTVT.

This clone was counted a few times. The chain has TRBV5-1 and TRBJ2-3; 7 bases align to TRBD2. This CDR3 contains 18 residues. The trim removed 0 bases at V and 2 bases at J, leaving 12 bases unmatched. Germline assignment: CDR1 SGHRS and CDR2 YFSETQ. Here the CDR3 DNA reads TGCGCCAGCAGCTTGGCCGTGGGAAGCGGGGTTATCACAGATACGCAGTATTTT. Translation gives CASSLAVGSGVITDTQYF.